This T cell receptor beta chain was profiled in a study of blood T cell repertoires in COVID-19. Study-wide context: COVID-19 samples collected from the United States, Italy and Spain covered acute and convalescent phases. Sample material is recorded as cDNA or gDNA derived from T cells, B-cell-depleted T cells, or PBMCs.

As originally analysed: Using reference gene primer amplification, nucleated cell counts were estimated. The data were produced by immunoSEQ multiplex PCR, yet TCRdb's version contains in-frame clones alone and is incomplete. From that table come the V and J calls and clone size; the DNA was used to work out D and trimming. The sample records 250,000 to 350,000 clones, about nine tenths being singletons. The germline gives CDR1 MNHEY, CDR2 SVGAGI. The CDR3 contains 14 residues. V was cut by 6 bases and J by 0 bases, with 8 bases left in between. This clone was picked up a small number of times. This chain uses TRBV6-5 with TRBJ1-4; no definite D call. Sequencing was carried out using peripheral blood. This receptor was identified in a woman aged 40 to 50 who had recovered from COVID-19. CDR3 residues: CASRAVSTNEKLFF. Here the CDR3 DNA reads TGTGCCAGCAGGGCGGTCTCAACTAATGAAAAACTGTTTTTT.